These 10 T cell receptor beta chains were sequenced from one sample in a study of cytomegalovirus exposure and HLA in healthy donors. The PCR was carried out with 60 Vbeta primers and 13 Jbeta primers. Assay used: immunoSEQ multiplex PCR; TCRdb lists only in-frame clones, some missing. The sample yields about 190,000 clones, just under 75% seen once. Sequencing used PBMCs. The source is a young man in good health and CMV-seropositive.

The rearrangement joins TRBV5-4 to TRBJ2-2; 9 bases agree with TRBD2. Germline trimming cut 0 bases from V and 7 bases from J; bases unmatched to any gene: 10. In germline, CDR1 is SGHNT, CDR2 YYREEE (reference sequence). This CDR3 is built from 17 residues. CDR3 sequence: CASSLAVAGGLVGELFF. DNA for the CDR3: TGTGCCAGCAGCTTGGCCGTGGCGGGGGGGCTGGTCGGGGAGCTGTTTTTT.

The genes are TRBV6-5 and TRBJ2-5; 10 bases agree with TRBD2. V gave up 4 bases and J gave up 3 bases; unmatched junction bases: 5. From germline, CDR1 is MNHEY and CDR2 SVGAGI. The CDR3 contains 15 residues. CDR3 sequence (DNA): TGTGCCAGCAGTTGGCTAGCGGGGGTGAAAGAGACCCAGTACTTC. Translating it yields CASSWLAGVKETQYF.

This clone was picked up a small number of times. The chain recombines TRBV9 with TRBJ1-6, with D hard to call. The V and J ends lost 0 bases and 4 bases respectively, with 5 bases between them. This CDR3 contains 14 residues. The germline V gene encodes CDR1 SGDLS and CDR2 YYNGEE. The CDR3 DNA sequence: TGTGCCAGCAGCGTAGGTCCATATAATTCACCCCTCCACTTT. As protein: CASSVGPYNSPLHF.

The rearrangement links TRBV6-5 to TRBJ1-1; D gene uncertain. The CDR3 has 12 amino acids. Per germline, CDR1 MNHEY and CDR2 SVGAGI. Trimming shortened V by 3 bases and J by 5 bases, and 7 bases separated the two germline ends. This CDR3 is CASSYVETEAFF. The CDR3 DNA is TGTGCCAGCAGTTATGTGGAGACTGAAGCTTTCTTT.

V and J are TRBV5-6 and TRBJ1-1; D is uncertain. The CDR3 is 14 amino acids. Trimming stripped 6 bases from V and 3 bases from J, with 15 bases between. Germline V gives CDR1 SGHDT, CDR2 YYEEEE. CDR3 loop: CASIRLETDTEAFF. The CDR3 coding sequence is TGTGCCAGCATTCGCTTGGAGACGGACACTGAAGCTTTCTTT.

The chain has TRBV7-2 and TRBJ2-5; perhaps TRBD1 as D (5 bases). The CDR3 runs to 12 residues. Trimming removed 4 bases from V and 9 bases from J, with 12 bases in between. Germline loops: CDR1 SGHTA, CDR2 FQGNSA. The chain's CDR3 is CASSSQGRAQYF. CDR3 nucleotides: TGTGCCAGCAGCTCCCAGGGCCGGGCCCAGTACTTC.

This sequence joins TRBV25-1 and TRBJ1-1; D may be TRBD1 (5 bases). Germline-derived CDR1 and CDR2 are MGHDK and SYGVNS. The V and J ends lost 5 bases and 0 bases respectively, with 7 bases between them. The CDR3 contains 13 residues. The CDR3 sequence: CASSPRVNTEAFF. The CDR3 nucleotides are TGTGCCAGCAGTCCCAGGGTGAACACTGAAGCTTTCTTT.

J is TRBJ2-1 and V is TRBV10-3, with D possibly matching TRBD2 (7 bases). Germline CDR1 ENHRY, CDR2 SYGVKD. Trimming pared 10 bases from V and 7 bases from J, leaving 17 bases between. This CDR3 comprises 13 residues. The CDR3 nucleotides read TGTGCCACCGGGGGGCAGGAAGGGAATGAGCAGTTCTTC. Residues: CATGGQEGNEQFF.

The rearrangement links TRBV6-1 to TRBJ1-6; 7 nucleotides align to TRBD1. Trimming removed 6 bases from V and 6 bases from J; junction bases left unmatched: 8. Germline V gene lookup returns CDR1 MNHNS and CDR2 SASEGT. The CDR3 sequence is 15 residues long. CDR3: CASSATTGSNSPLHF. The CDR3 region has the DNA TGTGCCAGCAGCGCAACGACAGGGTCTAATTCACCCCTCCACTTT.

The chain links TRBV5-1 to TRBJ2-5; D possibly corresponds to TRBD2 (5 bases). V was trimmed by 7 bases and J by 1 base, leaving 11 bases between them. Germline V gives CDR1 SGHRS, CDR2 YFSETQ. The CDR3 totals 13 residues. The CDR3 region has the DNA TGCGCCAGCCGGGGTAACCCCCAAGAGACCCAGTACTTC. It is translated as CASRGNPQETQYF.